Listed below are T cell receptor beta chains from one sample, sequenced in a study of beta chain features in type 1 diabetes. Data came from immunoSEQ multiplex PCR; TCRdb stores just in-frame clones and leaves some out. The repertoire holds hundreds of thousands of clones, more than 13% seen once, with roughly 0.04% in the top ten. The specimen sequenced was naive CD4+ T cells from blood. All receptors derive from a man in his late teens or twenties with type 1 diabetes. Both conserved end residues are part of each CDR3. A D gene is named only where the DNA matches it firmly.

V	length	D	J	CDR3
TRBV19	16	NA	TRBJ1-2	CASSIGGEIRIDGYTF
TRBV29-1	13	NA	TRBJ2-5	CSVDRSEQETQYF
TRBV18	14	NA	TRBJ1-1	CASSPRDLNTEAFF
TRBV28	12	NA	TRBJ2-5	CASSRLGKTQYF
TRBV30	13	NA	TRBJ1-2	CAWSPAGDLGYTF
TRBV21-1	14	NA	TRBJ2-1	CASSDSGRDNEQFF
TRBV5-4	13	NA	TRBJ2-3	CASLTTGTDTQYF
TRBV4-3	15	NA	TRBJ1-2	CASSQIQRASYGYTF
TRBV6-4	13	NA	TRBJ1-2	CASSPGTNYGYTF
TRBV11-2	13	NA	TRBJ2-3	CASSLQGTDTQYF
TRBV2	13	NA	TRBJ2-5	CASSDGGLKTQYF
TRBV7-2	15	NA	TRBJ2-7	CASSVAQGRTYEQYF
TRBV9	15	TRBD2	TRBJ2-1	CASSVRLAGVNEQFF
TRBV30	20	TRBD2	TRBJ2-7	CAWSPSRVTSGKNIHYEQYF
TRBV28	14	NA	TRBJ2-5	CASSLTTRQETQYF
TRBV29-1	13	NA	TRBJ1-2	CSVVGRVNYGYTF
TRBV18	16	NA	TRBJ2-1	CASSPNLDSSYNEQFF
TRBV6-5	14	NA	TRBJ2-7	CASSYSATAYEQYF
TRBV6-6	13	NA	TRBJ1-5	CASSYQGGQPQHF
TRBV7-9	14	NA	TRBJ1-1	CASSSGYENTEAFF
TRBV5-1	13	NA	TRBJ2-5	CASSFGTQETQYF
TRBV28	15	NA	TRBJ2-7	CASSVSWTDTYEQYF
TRBV2	13	NA	TRBJ1-4	CASSDGSNEKLFF
TRBV2	17	TRBD2	TRBJ2-5	CASRSGLAGGGRETQYF
TRBV28	12	NA	TRBJ1-6	CASVPGNPPLHF
TRBV9	14	TRBD1	TRBJ2-7	CASSTGQGTYEQYF
TRBV29-1	13	TRBD1	TRBJ1-1	CSAGQGRNTEAFF
TRBV20-1	11	NA	TRBJ1-4	CSTSRGEKLFF
TRBV6-1	15	TRBD2	TRBJ2-3	CASSLKRGSTDTQYF